A selection of T cell receptor beta chains follows, all from one sample in a study of T cells after yellow fever vaccination. TCRdb re-called the 5' RACE reads with MiXCR, one entry per CDR3 protein. The sample lists 500,000 to 700,000 distinct CDR3 sequences; 15% to 20% were seen once. The sequences come from PBMCs, collected 15 days after the yellow fever booster vaccination. These receptors all stem from a young man who received the YFV17D yellow fever vaccine. The CDR3 runs from the conserved cysteine through the conserved F or W. Each record gives: V gene, clone size, D gene, CDR3 length, J gene, CDR3 protein, CDR3 DNA. D genes are given only for firm matches. The listing skips clone size in some rows; elsewhere it reads once, few, many or a size class.

v_call: TRBV3-1; clone_size: -; d_call: -; cdr3_length: 15; j_call: TRBJ2-7; cdr3_aa: CASSQGVGGPYEQYF; cdr3_nt: TGTGCCAGCAGCCAAGGTGTAGGAGGCCCCTACGAGCAGTACTTC
v_call: TRBV12-3/TRBV12-4; clone_size: -; d_call: TRBD1; cdr3_length: 15; j_call: TRBJ1-4; cdr3_aa: CASSWGGGQPEKLFF; cdr3_nt: TGTGCCAGCAGTTGGGGTGGGGGACAGCCTGAAAAACTGTTTTTT
v_call: TRBV28; clone_size: few; d_call: TRBD1; cdr3_length: 13; j_call: TRBJ2-7; cdr3_aa: CASIGGLGYEQYF; cdr3_nt: TGTGCCAGCATAGGGGGCCTGGGCTACGAGCAGTACTTC
v_call: TRBV21-1; clone_size: -; d_call: -; cdr3_length: 17; j_call: TRBJ2-1; cdr3_aa: CASGLAGGPGRSNEQFF; cdr3_nt: TGTGCCAGCGGACTAGCGGGAGGGCCTGGGAGATCCAATGAGCAGTTCTTC
v_call: TRBV20-1; clone_size: -; d_call: -; cdr3_length: 13; j_call: TRBJ2-2; cdr3_aa: CSASLNRGGELFF; cdr3_nt: TGCAGTGCTAGCCTTAACCGTGGCGGGGAGCTGTTTTTT
v_call: TRBV4-3; clone_size: few; d_call: TRBD1; cdr3_length: 13; j_call: TRBJ1-2; cdr3_aa: CASSQETGGGYTF; cdr3_nt: TGCGCCAGCAGCCAAGAAACAGGGGGTGGCTACACCTTC
v_call: TRBV10-3; clone_size: -; d_call: -; cdr3_length: 13; j_call: TRBJ2-2; cdr3_aa: CAISERSGGELFF; cdr3_nt: TGTGCCATCAGTGAGCGGTCGGGCGGGGAGCTGTTTTTT
v_call: TRBV5-1; clone_size: -; d_call: -; cdr3_length: 15; j_call: TRBJ2-7; cdr3_aa: CASSLDGEGVYEQYF; cdr3_nt: TGCGCCAGCAGCTTGGACGGGGAAGGCGTCTACGAGCAGTACTTC
v_call: TRBV6-5; clone_size: many; d_call: -; cdr3_length: 12; j_call: TRBJ2-7; cdr3_aa: CASSWTGYEQYF; cdr3_nt: TGTGCCAGCAGCTGGACTGGGTACGAGCAGTACTTC
v_call: TRBV5-4; clone_size: -; d_call: -; cdr3_length: 16; j_call: TRBJ2-3; cdr3_aa: CASSRGRPPGTDTQYF; cdr3_nt: TGTGCCAGCAGCCGGGGTCGTCCCCCTGGCACAGATACGCAGTATTTT
v_call: TRBV12-3/TRBV12-4; clone_size: many; d_call: -; cdr3_length: 11; j_call: TRBJ2-1; cdr3_aa: CASSLINEQFF; cdr3_nt: TGTGCCAGCAGCCTCATCAATGAGCAGTTCTTC
v_call: TRBV28; clone_size: -; d_call: -; cdr3_length: 18; j_call: TRBJ2-7; cdr3_aa: CASSLSRAVRTAAYEQYF; cdr3_nt: TGTGCCAGCAGTTTGAGTAGGGCGGTCAGGACAGCCGCCTACGAGCAGTACTTC
v_call: TRBV5-1; clone_size: many; d_call: -; cdr3_length: 13; j_call: TRBJ1-5; cdr3_aa: CASSLEGEEPQHF; cdr3_nt: TGCGCCAGCAGCTTGGAGGGGGAGGAGCCCCAGCATTTT
v_call: TRBV6-5; clone_size: -; d_call: -; cdr3_length: 15; j_call: TRBJ2-5; cdr3_aa: CASSITTGLSEIQYF; cdr3_nt: TGTGCCAGCAGTATAACGACTGGGCTGAGTGAGATCCAGTACTTC
v_call: TRBV15; clone_size: -; d_call: TRBD1; cdr3_length: 18; j_call: TRBJ2-1; cdr3_aa: CATSRGSQDRGRDNEQFF; cdr3_nt: TGTGCCACCAGCAGAGGAAGCCAAGACAGGGGGCGGGACAATGAGCAGTTCTTC
v_call: TRBV5-1; clone_size: few; d_call: TRBD1; cdr3_length: 15; j_call: TRBJ2-5; cdr3_aa: CASSSGTAYQETQYF; cdr3_nt: TGCGCCAGCAGCTCGGGGACAGCTTACCAAGAGACCCAGTACTTC
v_call: TRBV6-2/TRBV6-3; clone_size: few; d_call: TRBD2; cdr3_length: 20; j_call: TRBJ2-7; cdr3_aa: CASSYRLGLAGGPGDYEQYF; cdr3_nt: TGTGCCAGCAGTTACCGATTGGGACTAGCGGGAGGGCCCGGCGACTACGAGCAGTACTTC
v_call: TRBV29-1; clone_size: -; d_call: -; cdr3_length: 12; j_call: TRBJ1-4; cdr3_aa: CSVVSTNEKLFF; cdr3_nt: TGCAGCGTTGTCTCAACTAATGAAAAACTGTTTTTT
v_call: TRBV20-1; clone_size: once; d_call: TRBD1; cdr3_length: 14; j_call: TRBJ2-3; cdr3_aa: CCARIPGQPDTQYF; cdr3_nt: TGCTGTGCTAGAATACCGGGACAGCCAGATACGCAGTATTTT
v_call: TRBV5-1; clone_size: -; d_call: -; cdr3_length: 15; j_call: TRBJ2-1; cdr3_aa: CASSLGQFGYNEQFF; cdr3_nt: TGCGCCAGCAGCTTGGGGCAGTTCGGGTACAATGAGCAGTTCTTC
v_call: TRBV19; clone_size: -; d_call: -; cdr3_length: 12; j_call: TRBJ1-2; cdr3_aa: CASRGLSYGYTF; cdr3_nt: TGTGCCAGCAGGGGACTCTCCTATGGCTACACCTTC
v_call: TRBV14; clone_size: few; d_call: TRBD2; cdr3_length: 16; j_call: TRBJ2-1; cdr3_aa: CASSLPMGGSYNEQFF; cdr3_nt: TGTGCCAGCAGTCTCCCTATGGGCGGGAGTTACAATGAGCAGTTCTTC
v_call: TRBV20-1; clone_size: -; d_call: -; cdr3_length: 13; j_call: TRBJ1-4; cdr3_aa: CSASPGPGGKLFF; cdr3_nt: TGCAGTGCTTCCCCGGGACCCGGGGGAAAACTGTTTTTT
v_call: TRBV5-1; clone_size: -; d_call: -; cdr3_length: 16; j_call: TRBJ2-7; cdr3_aa: CASSVLGHRGRYEQYF; cdr3_nt: TGCGCCAGCAGCGTTCTCGGACACCGCGGGCGCTACGAGCAGTACTTC
v_call: TRBV4-2; clone_size: few; d_call: TRBD2; cdr3_length: 17; j_call: TRBJ2-7; cdr3_aa: CASSQEAGTRSSYEQYF; cdr3_nt: TGTGCCAGCAGCCAAGAGGCCGGGACTAGGAGCTCCTACGAGCAGTACTTC
v_call: TRBV20-1; clone_size: few; d_call: -; cdr3_length: 12; j_call: TRBJ1-5; cdr3_aa: CSASIFNQPQHF; cdr3_nt: TGCAGTGCTAGTATCTTCAATCAGCCCCAGCATTTT
v_call: TRBV20-1; clone_size: many; d_call: TRBD2; cdr3_length: 15; j_call: TRBJ2-3; cdr3_aa: CSARLAGGNTDTQYF; cdr3_nt: TGCAGTGCGCGCTTAGCGGGAGGGAACACAGATACGCAGTATTTT
v_call: TRBV3-1; clone_size: -; d_call: TRBD2; cdr3_length: 16; j_call: TRBJ2-1; cdr3_aa: CASSQAGREGLREQFF; cdr3_nt: TGTGCCAGCAGCCAAGCCGGACGGGAGGGCCTCAGAGAGCAGTTCTTC
v_call: TRBV5-6; clone_size: few; d_call: TRBD1; cdr3_length: 14; j_call: TRBJ1-1; cdr3_aa: CASHGEGAKTEAFF; cdr3_nt: TGTGCCAGCCACGGGGAGGGGGCAAAGACTGAAGCTTTCTTT
v_call: TRBV5-1; clone_size: few; d_call: -; cdr3_length: 13; j_call: TRBJ2-7; cdr3_aa: CASSWGKSYEQYF; cdr3_nt: TGCGCCAGCAGCTGGGGGAAATCCTACGAGCAGTACTTC
v_call: TRBV7-9; clone_size: few; d_call: -; cdr3_length: 15; j_call: TRBJ2-3; cdr3_aa: CASSLTTGRRDTQYF; cdr3_nt: TGTGCCAGCAGCTTAACTACAGGGCGGAGGGATACGCAGTATTTT
v_call: TRBV7-2; clone_size: few; d_call: TRBD2; cdr3_length: 14; j_call: TRBJ2-2; cdr3_aa: CASCRGGLTGELFF; cdr3_nt: TGTGCCAGCTGCCGGGGGGGTCTCACCGGGGAGCTGTTTTTT
v_call: TRBV20-1; clone_size: -; d_call: -; cdr3_length: 14; j_call: TRBJ2-7; cdr3_aa: CSASKTGIGYEQYF; cdr3_nt: TGCAGTGCTTCTAAGACGGGAATCGGGTACGAGCAGTACTTC
v_call: TRBV24-1; clone_size: -; d_call: -; cdr3_length: 13; j_call: TRBJ2-2; cdr3_aa: CATKAVNTGELFF; cdr3_nt: TGTGCCACCAAGGCGGTGAACACCGGGGAGCTGTTTTTT
v_call: TRBV18; clone_size: -; d_call: TRBD2; cdr3_length: 15; j_call: TRBJ2-5; cdr3_aa: CASSPRDYEGETQYF; cdr3_nt: TGTGCCAGCTCACCACGGGACTACGAGGGAGAGACCCAGTACTTC
v_call: TRBV10-3; clone_size: few; d_call: TRBD2; cdr3_length: 16; j_call: TRBJ2-3; cdr3_aa: CAISGRGSGKVDTQYF; cdr3_nt: TGTGCCATCAGTGGCCGTGGTAGCGGGAAGGTAGATACGCAGTATTTT
v_call: TRBV5-1; clone_size: few; d_call: -; cdr3_length: 15; j_call: TRBJ2-1; cdr3_aa: CASSLEASTYNEQFF; cdr3_nt: TGCGCCAGCAGCTTGGAGGCTAGCACATACAATGAGCAGTTCTTC
v_call: TRBV20-1; clone_size: -; d_call: TRBD1; cdr3_length: 14; j_call: TRBJ2-5; cdr3_aa: CSARDGGTGETQYF; cdr3_nt: TGCAGTGCTAGAGATGGAGGGACAGGGGAGACCCAGTACTTC
v_call: TRBV19; clone_size: -; d_call: -; cdr3_length: 15; j_call: TRBJ1-5; cdr3_aa: CASSRLQGPGQPQHF; cdr3_nt: TGTGCCAGTAGTAGACTACAGGGTCCTGGGCAGCCCCAGCATTTT
v_call: TRBV20-1; clone_size: -; d_call: -; cdr3_length: 13; j_call: TRBJ1-5; cdr3_aa: CSARGGLLQPQHF; cdr3_nt: TGCAGTGCTAGGGGGGGCCTTCTTCAGCCCCAGCATTTT
v_call: TRBV20-1; clone_size: few; d_call: TRBD2; cdr3_length: 19; j_call: TRBJ2-1; cdr3_aa: CSARDLGTSAPSSYNEQFF; cdr3_nt: TGCAGTGCTAGAGATCTCGGGACTAGCGCTCCGAGCTCCTACAATGAGCAGTTCTTC
v_call: TRBV27; clone_size: -; d_call: TRBD2; cdr3_length: 17; j_call: TRBJ2-4; cdr3_aa: CASCKVASGTFKNIQYF; cdr3_nt: TGTGCCAGCTGTAAAGTGGCTAGCGGGACCTTCAAAAACATTCAGTACTTC
v_call: TRBV10-3; clone_size: few; d_call: TRBD1; cdr3_length: 13; j_call: TRBJ2-3; cdr3_aa: CAISGTGQDTQYF; cdr3_nt: TGTGCCATCAGTGGGACAGGGCAAGATACGCAGTATTTT